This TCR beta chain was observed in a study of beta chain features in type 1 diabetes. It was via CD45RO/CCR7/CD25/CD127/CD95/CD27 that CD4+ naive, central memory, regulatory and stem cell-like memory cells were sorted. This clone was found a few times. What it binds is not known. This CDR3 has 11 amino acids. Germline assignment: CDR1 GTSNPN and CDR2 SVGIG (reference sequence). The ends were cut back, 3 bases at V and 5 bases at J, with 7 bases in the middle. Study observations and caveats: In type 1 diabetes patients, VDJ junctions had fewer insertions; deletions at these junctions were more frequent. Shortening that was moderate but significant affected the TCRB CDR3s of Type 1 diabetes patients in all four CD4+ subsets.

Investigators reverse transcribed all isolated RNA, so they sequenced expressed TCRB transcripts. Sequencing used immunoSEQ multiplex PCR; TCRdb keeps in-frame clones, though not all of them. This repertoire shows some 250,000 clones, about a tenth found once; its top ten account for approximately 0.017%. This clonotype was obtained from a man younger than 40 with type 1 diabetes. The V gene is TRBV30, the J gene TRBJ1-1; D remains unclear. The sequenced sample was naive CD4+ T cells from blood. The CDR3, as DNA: TGTGCCTGGAGGGGCACAACTGAAGCTTTCTTT. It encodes CAWRGTTEAFF.